Listed below are T cell receptor beta chains from one sample, sequenced in a study of technical replicates of blood from a few donors. TCRdb keeps only in-frame clones here, not all; method: immunoSEQ multiplex PCR. The sample has some 70,000 clones; about 97% are singletons. Sample: T cells isolated from PBMCs. The receptors stem from a human donor in good health. Both conserved end residues are trimmed from each CDR3.

v_call	j_call	cdr3_aa
TRBV6-1	TRBJ2-5	ASSREETQY
TRBV7-6	TRBJ1-1	ASSRTGEGTEAF
TRBV7-3	TRBJ2-1	ASTMGSGNEQF
TRBV7-9	TRBJ2-3	ASSYRKQGISTDTQY
TRBV6-5	TRBJ2-1	ASSVTSMHEQF
TRBV7-8	TRBJ2-3	ASSLSDLYTQY
TRBV5-6	TRBJ2-7	ASSDLQVPTSYEQY
TRBV30	TRBJ2-3	AWTKTGADTQY
TRBV5-1	TRBJ2-5	ASSLVTAGGTETQY
TRBV2	TRBJ2-5	ASRAGTGGGETQY
TRBV7-3	TRBJ2-5	ASSLNPGRGQETQY
TRBV2	TRBJ1-1	ASSPGFLTTEAF
TRBV29-1	TRBJ2-1	SVESSGRGNEQF
TRBV11-3	TRBJ2-2	ASSPETWTSGSVFGELF
TRBV28	TRBJ2-1	ASSHYNEQF
TRBV19	TRBJ2-1	ASSIEGAGDEQF
TRBV7-9	TRBJ2-7	ASKSGSYEQY
TRBV27	TRBJ2-3	ASSLLGQGGDTQY
TRBV2	TRBJ2-5	ASRGLGIGETQY
TRBV4-1	TRBJ2-7	ASSQGLPVTSYLQY
TRBV6-1	TRBJ2-7	ASSEISGRVAYEQY
TRBV30	TRBJ2-1	AWSRLLSAGNEQF
TRBV10-2	TRBJ2-7	ASSSGLANYYEQY
TRBV7-6	TRBJ2-3	ASSPGGDVDTQY
TRBV5-4	TRBJ2-7	ASSLVAGGPYEQY
TRBV7-9	TRBJ2-5	ASSFGDRVGETQY
TRBV20-1	TRBJ2-1	SAISGFQF
TRBV2	TRBJ1-1	ASKGERMNTEAF
TRBV5-1	TRBJ1-1	ASSLGGPGSIEAF
TRBV7-2	TRBJ2-1	ASSIQLGGGSYNEQF
TRBV6-4	TRBJ1-2	ASSDSDRGQGYT
TRBV5-5	TRBJ2-7	ASSLVVGADYEQY
TRBV2	TRBJ2-3	ASRLLAGGTDTQY
TRBV2	TRBJ2-2	ASSELAGANTGELF
TRBV2	TRBJ2-7	STSRGSYEQY
TRBV4-1	TRBJ1-2	ASSQDGIYGYT
TRBV10-3	TRBJ1-2	AISTGSSYGYT
TRBV27	TRBJ2-1	ASSSPGQGVVSF
TRBV7-6	TRBJ2-7	ASSPGHTYEQY
TRBV27	TRBJ1-2	ASSSISGVYYGYT
TRBV19	TRBJ1-1	ASSMGTEGADTEAF
TRBV19	TRBJ1-5	ASSIRQWDQPQH
TRBV5-1	TRBJ1-3	ASSLALGGSGNTIY
TRBV15	TRBJ1-2	ATSIGVSYGYT